Listed here are 23 T cell receptor beta chains from one sample, sequenced in a study of T cells in Graves' hyperthyroidism and ophthalmopathy. The TCR beta CDR3 regions underwent amplification using RNA transcripts as the source. Primed by the HTBI set, a first-round RT-PCR was run on the TCR CDR3. TCRdb reprocessed the multiplex PCR reads via MiXCR and lists one record per CDR3 protein. The sample holds around 760,000 distinct CDR3 sequences, over 35% seen once. Sequencing input: blood. Every receptor here comes from a woman aged 40 to 50 with Graves' hyperthyroidism.

This chain connects TRBV6-1 to TRBJ1-1; D may be TRBD1 (5 bases). From germline, CDR1 is MNHNS and CDR2 SASEGT. The CDR3 runs to 16 residues. V lost 6 bases and J 1 base, leaving 18 bases between the germline ends. CDR3 DNA sequence: TGTGCCAGCAGCCTAGGACTAGCGGGGGAGAACACTGAAGCTTTCTTT. Encoded protein: CASSLGLAGENTEAFF.

The sample holds a few counts of this clonotype. The chain links TRBV19 to TRBJ1-1; TRBD1 matches 9 bases. The germline gives CDR1 LNHDA, CDR2 SQIVND (reference sequence). This CDR3 has 21 residues. V was clipped by 5 bases and J by 1 base; unmatched bases: 23. CDR3 in DNA: TGTGCCAGTAGTGGGGACAGGGAAGGGAGAGTAGGAGTTTCCTGGAACACTGAAGCTTTCTTT. Its protein is CASSGDREGRVGVSWNTEAFF. The whole variable domain, filled in from reference TRBV19 and TRBJ1-1, reads DGGITQSPKYLFRKEGQNVTLSCEQNLNHDAMYWYRQDPGQGLRLIYYSQIVNDFQKGDIAEGYSVSREKKESFPLTVTSAQKNPTAFYLCASSGDREGRVGVSWNTEAFFGQGTRLTVV.

This clonotype was picked up many times. The chain employs TRBV7-3 and TRBJ2-2; 7 nucleotides align to TRBD1. This CDR3 spans 15 amino acids. Germline V gene sequence: CDR1 SGHTA, CDR2 FQGTGA. The ends lost 5 bases at V and 5 bases at J; junction bases unmatched: 8. CDR3 DNA sequence: TGTGCCAGCAGCCTGCGGACAGGAGCGACCGGGGAGCTGTTTTTT. Translation: CASSLRTGATGELFF.

The chain has TRBV29-1 and TRBJ2-5; D may be TRBD1 or TRBD2 (5 bases each). In germline, CDR1 is SQVTM, CDR2 ANQGSEA. Trimming pared 6 bases from V and 2 bases from J, leaving 10 bases between. CDR3 length: 12 residues. CDR3 sequence reads: CSVGDAQETQYF. DNA of the CDR3: TGCAGCGTGGGGGACGCGCAAGAGACCCAGTACTTC.

This clonotype occurred many times. CDR3 protein: CASNRDAETQYF. The CDR3 DNA reads as TGTGCCAGTAACAGGGACGCGGAGACCCAGTACTTC. The chain uses TRBV5-8 and TRBJ2-5; the D gene is possibly TRBD1 (6 bases). The CDR3 sequence is 12 residues long. CDR1 SGHTS and CDR2 YDEGEE come from the germline V gene. Trimming pared 8 bases from V and 5 bases from J, leaving 13 bases between.

The genes are TRBV20-1 and TRBJ1-1; 7 nucleotides agree with TRBD1. The germline CDR1 and CDR2 sequences are DFQATT and SNEGSKA (reference sequence). With V trimmed by 0 bases and J by 3 bases, 4 bases remained unmatched. The CDR3 totals 14 residues. CDR3 nucleotide sequence: TGCAGTGCTAGAGATGACAGGGTCTACACTGAAGCTTTCTTT. Translation: CSARDDRVYTEAFF.

This clonotype turned up a few times. This chain links TRBV20-1 with TRBJ1-2; the D gene is possibly TRBD1 (6 bases). There are 13 residues in the CDR3. V was clipped by 6 bases and J by 8 bases, with 19 bases between them. Germline V lookup: CDR1 DFQATT, CDR2 SNEGSKA (reference sequence). This CDR3 reads CSADAGGAGGYTF. DNA for the CDR3: TGCAGTGCCGACGCCGGGGGGGCAGGAGGCTACACCTTC.

This clonotype has a count of ten or more. The rearrangement joins TRBV2 to TRBJ2-7, with TRBD1 identical over 10 bases. Germline V gene data show CDR1 as SNHLY and CDR2 as FYNNEI. Trimming removed 6 bases from V and 4 bases from J; junction bases left unmatched: 9. CDR3 size: 15 residues. CDR3 amino acids: CASSQLTGGRYEQYF. The CDR3 nucleotides read TGTGCCAGCAGCCAACTGACAGGGGGCAGGTACGAGCAGTACTTC.

This clonotype has just one count. The chain employs TRBV7-2 and TRBJ2-5; no firm D call. This CDR3 has 14 amino acids. V lost 3 bases and J lost 0, with 8 bases in between. CDR1 SGHTA and CDR2 FQGNSA come from the germline V gene. The CDR3 protein is CASSFGGYQETQYF. As DNA, the CDR3 is TGTGCCAGCAGCTTTGGCGGTTACCAAGAGACCCAGTACTTC. The whole variable domain, remainder taken from reference TRBV7-2 and TRBJ2-5, is GAGVSQSPSNKVTEKGKDVELRCDPISGHTALYWYRQSLGQGLEFLIYFQGNSAPDKSGLPSDRFSAERTGGSVSTLTIQRTQQEDSAVYLCASSFGGYQETQYFGPGTRLLVL.

In DNA, the CDR3 is TGCAGTGCTAGGTCGACAGGGGGCCTGGAGACCCAGTACTTC. This encodes CSARSTGGLETQYF. V and J are TRBV20-1 and TRBJ2-5, with TRBD1 matching 10 bases. V trimming: 3 bases; J trimming: 5 bases; junction bases outside the gene matches: 6. Germline assignment: CDR1 DFQATT and CDR2 SNEGSKA (reference sequence). This CDR3 contains 14 residues.

This clonotype was detected a few times. The V and J genes are TRBV20-1 and TRBJ1-1; tentative D call: TRBD1 (5 bases). Per the germline V gene, CDR1 is DFQATT and CDR2 is SNEGSKA (reference sequence). Trimming cost V 4 bases and J 0 bases, with 9 bases left between them. The CDR3 runs to 13 residues. The CDR3 loop reads CSAIQVMNTEAFF. The CDR3 nucleotides are TGCAGTGCTATACAGGTGATGAACACTGAAGCTTTCTTT.

This chain connects TRBV20-1 to TRBJ2-3, with a weak D call TRBD1 (5 bases). Germline V CDR1 and CDR2: DFQATT, SNEGSKA (reference sequence). The CDR3 runs 15 residues. V shed 5 bases and J shed 7 bases, with 22 bases lying between them. DNA for the CDR3: TGCAGTGCTGAGTTGCCGATGGGCCCAGGGAATACGCAGTATTTT. Protein product: CSAELPMGPGNTQYF.

This clonotype occurred many times. This rearrangement joins TRBV2 to TRBJ2-7, with no clear D. V lost 2 bases and J lost 2, with 10 bases in between. The CDR3 consists of 14 residues. Germline V gene sequence: CDR1 SNHLY, CDR2 FYNNEI. The CDR3 bases are TGTGCCAGCAGTGAACTTGGGGAAACCTACGAGCAGTACTTC. Translated, it gives CASSELGETYEQYF.

V is TRBV10-1 and J is TRBJ1-1, with a possible D match to TRBD1 (5 bases). With 2 bases removed from V and 6 bases from J, the gap between germline ends came to 13 bases. CDR1 and CDR2 (germline): WNHNN, SYGVQD (reference sequence). This CDR3 is built from 14 residues. The CDR3 DNA is TGCGCCAGCAGTGAGGCTAGGGGCGGATCTGAAGCTTTCTTT. It encodes CASSEARGGSEAFF.

The rearrangement joins TRBV29-1 to TRBJ1-2; tentative D call: TRBD1 (6 bases). V lost 5 bases to trimming and J lost 4 bases, with 11 bases between them. The CDR3 contains 12 residues. Germline CDR1 reads SQVTM; CDR2 reads ANQGSEA. CDR3 sequence: CSVHTGLYGYTF. The CDR3 DNA reads TGCAGCGTTCATACAGGGCTCTATGGCTACACCTTC.

The chain has TRBV7-2 and TRBJ1-6; TRBD1 might be the D (6 bases). The CDR3 sequence is 17 residues long. The V gene's germline CDR1 is SGHTA and CDR2 FQGNSA. Trimming removed 6 bases at V and 7 bases at J, with 22 bases between. The CDR3 sequence is CASSYSPGVESNSPLHF. The CDR3, as DNA: TGTGCCAGCAGTTACTCGCCAGGGGTAGAGTCCAATTCACCCCTCCACTTT.

This clonotype was picked up a small number of times. The J gene is TRBJ2-7, the V gene TRBV12-3 or TRBV12-4; D gene uncertain. Trimming left V 5 bases short and J 2 bases short, with 13 bases between. The CDR3 has 14 residues. Here the CDR3 reads CASSGRASAYEQYF. For the CDR3, the DNA is TGTGCCAGCAGTGGTCGGGCCTCCGCCTACGAGCAGTACTTC.

The chain couples TRBV20-1 to TRBJ2-7; either TRBD1 or TRBD2 may supply D (5 bases each). V was cut by 4 bases and J by 3 bases, with 16 bases left in between. The CDR3 totals 14 residues. CDR1 and CDR2 (germline): DFQATT, SNEGSKA (reference sequence). This chain's CDR3 is CSATGTLEDYEQYF. CDR3 coding DNA: TGCAGTGCTACCGGGACGCTTGAAGACTACGAGCAGTACTTC.

As regards this clonotype: A read error is possible here, since a much larger clone lies one base away. The chain employs TRBV10-3 and TRBJ2-6; D is undetermined. CDR3 size: 12 residues. Germline loops: CDR1 ENHRY, CDR2 SYGVKD. CDR3 in amino acids: CASSLAYGVLAF. The CDR3 DNA reads as TGTGCCAGCAGTTTAGCCTACGGCGTCCTGGCTTTC.

The chain uses TRBV7-2 and TRBJ1-5; TRBD1 might be the D (5 bases). The germline gives CDR1 SGHTA, CDR2 FQGNSA. The CDR3 consists of 14 residues. The V and J ends lost 5 bases and 3 bases respectively, with 11 bases between them. The CDR3 DNA is TGTGCCAGCAGCGGGGGGTCCTACAATCAGCCCCAGCATTTT. Protein sequence: CASSGGSYNQPQHF.

The chain combines TRBV10-1 with TRBJ1-5; 8 bases agree with TRBD1. Germline CDR1 WNHNN, CDR2 SYGVQD (reference sequence). The CDR3 covers 16 residues. Unmatched junction bases numbered 5, after V lost 4 bases and J lost 0 bases. This CDR3 reads CASSGAGGYSNQPQHF. The CDR3 DNA sequence: TGCGCCAGCAGTGGAGCAGGGGGCTATAGCAATCAGCCCCAGCATTTT.

This chain connects TRBV24-1 to TRBJ2-7; D may be TRBD1 or TRBD2 (5 bases each). Germline V CDR1 and CDR2: KGHDR, SFDVKD. Trimming pared 11 bases from V and 0 bases from J, leaving 25 bases between. CDR3 length: 17 residues. The CDR3 region is CASSKPSWDRRSYEQYF. In nucleotides, the CDR3 is TGTGCCAGCAGCAAACCCTCGTGGGACCGGCGCTCCTACGAGCAGTACTTC.

V and J are TRBV20-1 and TRBJ2-7; tentative D call: TRBD1 (6 bases). The CDR3 runs to 14 residues. CDR1 is DFQATT and CDR2 is SNEGSKA in the germline V gene (reference sequence). The V end was cut by 6 bases, the J end by 4 bases, with 19 bases between. The CDR3 region is CSARQAPNFYEQYF. DNA of the CDR3: TGCAGTGCCAGACAGGCCCCGAATTTTTACGAGCAGTACTTC.